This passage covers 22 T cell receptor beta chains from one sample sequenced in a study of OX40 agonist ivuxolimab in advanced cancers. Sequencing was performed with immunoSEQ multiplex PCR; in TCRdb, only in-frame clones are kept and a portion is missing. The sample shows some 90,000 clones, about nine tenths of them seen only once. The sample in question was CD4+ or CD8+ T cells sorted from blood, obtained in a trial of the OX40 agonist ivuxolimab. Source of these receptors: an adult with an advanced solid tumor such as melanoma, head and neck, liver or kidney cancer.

DNA of the CDR3: TGTGCCAGTAGTTCCCGGGACAGGGACTACGAGCAGTACTTC. Translation: CASSSRDRDYEQYF. The chain uses TRBV19 and TRBJ2-7; 9 nucleotides line up with TRBD1. Per the germline V gene, CDR1 is LNHDA and CDR2 is SQIVND (reference sequence). V was pared by 5 bases and J by 3 bases, with 5 bases of the junction left unmatched. There are 14 residues in the CDR3.

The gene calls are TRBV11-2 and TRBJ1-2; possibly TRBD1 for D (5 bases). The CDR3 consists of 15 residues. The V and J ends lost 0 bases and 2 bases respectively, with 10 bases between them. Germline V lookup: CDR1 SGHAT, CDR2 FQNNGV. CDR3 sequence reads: CASSLDRRGNYGYTF. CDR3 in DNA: TGTGCCAGCAGCTTAGATCGTAGGGGCAACTATGGCTACACCTTC. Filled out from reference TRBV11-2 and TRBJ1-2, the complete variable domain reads EAGVAQSPRYKIIEKRQSVAFWCNPISGHATLYWYQQILGQGPKLLIQFQNNGVVDDSQLPKDRFSAERLKGVDSTLKIQPAKLEDSAVYLCASSLDRRGNYGYTFGSGTRLTVV.

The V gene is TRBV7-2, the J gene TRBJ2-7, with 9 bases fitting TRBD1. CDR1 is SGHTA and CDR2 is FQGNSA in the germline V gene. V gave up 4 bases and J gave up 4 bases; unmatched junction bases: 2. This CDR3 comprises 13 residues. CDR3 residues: CASSYRGRYEQYF. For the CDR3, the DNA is TGTGCCAGCAGCTACAGGGGGCGGTACGAGCAGTACTTC. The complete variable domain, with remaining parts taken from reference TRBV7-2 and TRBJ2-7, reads GAGVSQSPSNKVTEKGKDVELRCDPISGHTALYWYRQSLGQGLEFLIYFQGNSAPDKSGLPSDRFSAERTGGSVSTLTIQRTQQEDSAVYLCASSYRGRYEQYFGPGTRLTVT.

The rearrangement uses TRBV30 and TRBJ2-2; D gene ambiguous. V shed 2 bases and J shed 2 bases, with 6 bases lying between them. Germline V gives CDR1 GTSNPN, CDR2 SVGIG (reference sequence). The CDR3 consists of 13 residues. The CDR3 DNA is TGTGCCTGGAGTACAGAAAACACCGGGGAGCTGTTTTTT. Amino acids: CAWSTENTGELFF.

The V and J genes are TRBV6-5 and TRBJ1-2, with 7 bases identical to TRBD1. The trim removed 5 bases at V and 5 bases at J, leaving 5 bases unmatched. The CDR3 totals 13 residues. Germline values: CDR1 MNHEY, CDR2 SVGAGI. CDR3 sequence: CASSRDSLYGYTF. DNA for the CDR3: TGTGCCAGCAGTAGGGACAGCCTATATGGCTACACCTTC.

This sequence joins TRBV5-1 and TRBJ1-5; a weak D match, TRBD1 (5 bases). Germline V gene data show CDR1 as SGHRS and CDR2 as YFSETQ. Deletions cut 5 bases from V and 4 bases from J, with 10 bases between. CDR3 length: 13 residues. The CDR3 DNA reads TGCGCCAGCAGTTCGGGGGGTAATCAGCCCCAGCATTTT. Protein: CASSSGGNQPQHF.

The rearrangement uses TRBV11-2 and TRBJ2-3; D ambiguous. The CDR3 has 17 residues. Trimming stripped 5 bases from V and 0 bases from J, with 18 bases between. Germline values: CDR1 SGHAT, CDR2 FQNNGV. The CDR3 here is CASSQRQLTTSTDTQYF. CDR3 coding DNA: TGTGCCAGCAGCCAAAGACAACTCACCACTAGCACAGATACGCAGTATTTT. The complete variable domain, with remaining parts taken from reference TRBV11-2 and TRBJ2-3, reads EAGVAQSPRYKIIEKRQSVAFWCNPISGHATLYWYQQILGQGPKLLIQFQNNGVVDDSQLPKDRFSAERLKGVDSTLKIQPAKLEDSAVYLCASSQRQLTTSTDTQYFGPGTRLTVL.

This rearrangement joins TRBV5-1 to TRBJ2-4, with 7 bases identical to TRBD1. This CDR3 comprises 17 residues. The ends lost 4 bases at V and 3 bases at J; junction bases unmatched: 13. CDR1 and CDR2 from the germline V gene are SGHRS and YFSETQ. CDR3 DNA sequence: TGCGCCAGCAGCAGCAAAACAGGGGAGTCTGTCAAAAACATTCAGTACTTC. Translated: CASSSKTGESVKNIQYF.

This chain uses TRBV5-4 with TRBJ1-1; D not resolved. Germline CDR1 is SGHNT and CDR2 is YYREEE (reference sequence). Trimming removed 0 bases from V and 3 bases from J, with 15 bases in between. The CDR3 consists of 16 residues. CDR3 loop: CASSLAKLSGDTEAFF. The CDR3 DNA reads TGTGCCAGCAGCTTGGCCAAGCTTTCTGGGGACACTGAAGCTTTCTTT.

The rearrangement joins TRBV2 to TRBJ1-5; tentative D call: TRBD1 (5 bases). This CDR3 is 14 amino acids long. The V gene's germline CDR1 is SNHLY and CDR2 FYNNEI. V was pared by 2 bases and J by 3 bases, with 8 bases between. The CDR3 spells CASSEQGDNQPQHF. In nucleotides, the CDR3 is TGTGCCAGCAGTGAACAGGGAGACAATCAGCCCCAGCATTTT. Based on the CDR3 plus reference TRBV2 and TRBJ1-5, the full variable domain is EPEVTQTPSHQVTQMGQEVILRCVPISNHLYFYWYRQILGQKVEFLVSFYNNEISEKSEIFDDQFSVERPDGSNFTLKIRSTKLEDSAMYFCASSEQGDNQPQHFGDGTRLSIL.

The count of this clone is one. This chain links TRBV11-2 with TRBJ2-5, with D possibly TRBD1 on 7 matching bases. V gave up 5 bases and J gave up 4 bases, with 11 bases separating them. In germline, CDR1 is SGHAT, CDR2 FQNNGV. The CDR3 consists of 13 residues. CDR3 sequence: CASSQEGAETQYF. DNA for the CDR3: TGTGCCAGCAGCCAGGAGGGGGCAGAGACCCAGTACTTC.

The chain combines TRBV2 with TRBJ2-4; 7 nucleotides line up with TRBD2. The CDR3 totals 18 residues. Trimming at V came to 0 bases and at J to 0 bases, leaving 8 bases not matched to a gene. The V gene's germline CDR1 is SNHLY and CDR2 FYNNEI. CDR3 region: CASSEAAGLVLAKNIQYF. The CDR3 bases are TGTGCCAGCAGTGAAGCAGCGGGGCTTGTACTAGCCAAAAACATTCAGTACTTC.

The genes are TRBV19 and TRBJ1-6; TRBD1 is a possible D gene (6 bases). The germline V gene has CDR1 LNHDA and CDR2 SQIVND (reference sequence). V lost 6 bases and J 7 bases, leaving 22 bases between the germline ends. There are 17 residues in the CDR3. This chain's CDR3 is CASSHQGPSQGNSPLHF. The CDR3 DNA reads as TGTGCCAGTAGCCACCAGGGGCCCTCTCAGGGGAATTCACCCCTCCACTTT.

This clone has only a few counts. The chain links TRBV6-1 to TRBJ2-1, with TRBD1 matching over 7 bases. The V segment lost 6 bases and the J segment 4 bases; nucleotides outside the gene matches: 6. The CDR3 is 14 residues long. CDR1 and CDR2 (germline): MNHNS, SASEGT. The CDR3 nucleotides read TGTGCCAGCAGCCCCAGGGGGTCTTACAATGAGCAGTTCTTC. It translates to CASSPRGSYNEQFF.

As DNA, the CDR3 is TGTGCCAGCAGCTCCCGCCCTTTTGGTAGCCGGGGCTACAATGAGCAGTTCTTC. Its translation is CASSSRPFGSRGYNEQFF. This chain connects TRBV7-9 to TRBJ2-1; D perhaps matches TRBD2 (5 bases). The V gene lost 4 bases and the J gene lost 3 bases, with 22 bases spanning the gap. Germline assignment: CDR1 SEHNR and CDR2 FQNEAQ (reference sequence). The CDR3 has 18 residues.

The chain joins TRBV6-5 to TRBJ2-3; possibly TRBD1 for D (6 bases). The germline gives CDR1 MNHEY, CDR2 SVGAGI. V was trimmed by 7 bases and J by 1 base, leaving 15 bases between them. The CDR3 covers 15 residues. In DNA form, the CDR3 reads TGTGCCAGCAATTCCAGGGGCAAGGGCACAGATACGCAGTATTTT. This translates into CASNSRGKGTDTQYF.

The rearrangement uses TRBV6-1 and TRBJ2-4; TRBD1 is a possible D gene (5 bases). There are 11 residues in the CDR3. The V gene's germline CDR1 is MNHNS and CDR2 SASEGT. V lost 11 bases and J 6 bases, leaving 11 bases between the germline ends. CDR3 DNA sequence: TGTGCCTCTTGGCAGGGAAACATTCAGTACTTC. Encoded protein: CASWQGNIQYF.

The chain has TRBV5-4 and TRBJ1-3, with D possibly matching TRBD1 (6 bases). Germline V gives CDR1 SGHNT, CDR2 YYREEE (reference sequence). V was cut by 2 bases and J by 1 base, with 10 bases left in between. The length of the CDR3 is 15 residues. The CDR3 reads CASSFQGLSGNTIYF. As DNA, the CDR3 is TGTGCCAGCAGCTTTCAGGGGCTGTCTGGAAACACCATATATTTT.

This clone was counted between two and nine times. The CDR3 sequence: CASSGYLTDTGELFF. CDR3 DNA: TGCGCCAGCAGTGGATATCTCACGGACACCGGGGAGCTGTTTTTT. The rearrangement joins TRBV10-1 to TRBJ2-2, with D unresolved. The germline CDR1 and CDR2 sequences are WNHNN and SYGVQD (reference sequence). The length of the CDR3 is 15 residues. The ends were cut back, 4 bases at V and 3 bases at J, with 12 bases in the middle.

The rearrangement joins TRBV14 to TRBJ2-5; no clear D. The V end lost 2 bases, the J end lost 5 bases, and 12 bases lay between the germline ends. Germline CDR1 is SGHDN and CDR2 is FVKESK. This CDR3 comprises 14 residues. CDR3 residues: CASSQIAPPETQYF. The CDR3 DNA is TGTGCCAGCAGCCAAATAGCTCCCCCGGAGACCCAGTACTTC.

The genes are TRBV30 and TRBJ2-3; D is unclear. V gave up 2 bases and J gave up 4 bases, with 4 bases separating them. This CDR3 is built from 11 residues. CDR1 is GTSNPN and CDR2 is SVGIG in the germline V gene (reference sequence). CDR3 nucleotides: TGTGCCTGGAGTAAGCCAGATACGCAGTATTTT. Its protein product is CAWSKPDTQYF.

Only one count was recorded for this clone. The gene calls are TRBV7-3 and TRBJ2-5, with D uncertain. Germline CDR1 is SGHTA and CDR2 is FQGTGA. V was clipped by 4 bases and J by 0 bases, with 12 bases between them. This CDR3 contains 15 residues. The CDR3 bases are TGTGCCAGCAGCTCCCGCCAAGGGTACCAAGAGACCCAGTACTTC. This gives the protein CASSSRQGYQETQYF.